The next 6 T cell receptor beta chains were all read from a single sample in a study of radiation and T cells in renal cell carcinoma. The protocol was immunoSEQ multiplex PCR, while the TCRdb copy is restricted to in-frame clones and leaves out a portion. Of fewer than 150,000 clones listed, 85% to 90% are singletons. The time point denotes: blood 2 weeks post-SBRT. Treatment described: 15 Gy SBRT to primary tumor, nephrectomy 4 weeks later. The sample consisted of blood, taken from a patient whose treatment included radiotherapy and nephrectomy. The source is a woman in her 70s with renal cell carcinoma.

This chain uses TRBV6-5 with TRBJ1-4; D ambiguous. CDR1 MNHEY and CDR2 SVGAGI come from the germline V gene. The V end lost 5 bases, the J end lost 7 bases, and 14 bases lay between the germline ends. The CDR3 runs to 14 residues. This CDR3 is CASSRNSIGEKLFF. CDR3 in DNA: TGTGCCAGCAGTCGTAATAGTATAGGTGAAAAACTGTTTTTT.

The chain employs TRBV11-2 and TRBJ1-1; 7 bases are shared with TRBD1. Germline trimming cut 1 base from V and 3 bases from J; bases unmatched to any gene: 14. This CDR3 is 18 amino acids long. Germline V gene sequence: CDR1 SGHAT, CDR2 FQNNGV. The CDR3 DNA sequence: TGTGCCAGCAGCTTAGTAGGTACAGGGGCAAGTCGGCACACTGAAGCTTTCTTT. This encodes CASSLVGTGASRHTEAFF. The full variable domain, with the rest looked up from reference TRBV11-2 and TRBJ1-1, is EAGVAQSPRYKIIEKRQSVAFWCNPISGHATLYWYQQILGQGPKLLIQFQNNGVVDDSQLPKDRFSAERLKGVDSTLKIQPAKLEDSAVYLCASSLVGTGASRHTEAFFGQGTRLTVV.

This clone was seen a handful of times. The gene calls are TRBV5-5 and TRBJ2-3, with D tentatively TRBD2 (5 bases). In germline, CDR1 is SGHKS, CDR2 YYEKEE (reference sequence). The length of the CDR3 is 13 residues. V was shortened by 1 base and J by 8 bases, with 11 bases between the two germline ends. CDR3: CASSLSPGGTQYF. CDR3 DNA: TGTGCCAGCAGCTTGTCCCCTGGAGGTACGCAGTATTTT.

The chain has TRBV29-1 and TRBJ1-1; D may be TRBD1 (5 bases). The V and J ends lost 6 bases and 0 bases respectively, with 11 bases between them. Germline loops: CDR1 SQVTM, CDR2 ANQGSEA. This CDR3 spans 13 amino acids. The CDR3 DNA is TGCAGCGTAGTTCCGGGGGTGAACACTGAAGCTTTCTTT. Translating it yields CSVVPGVNTEAFF.

The sample holds a few counts of this clone. The chain employs TRBV7-2 and TRBJ1-5, with TRBD1 matching over 11 bases. The germline CDR1 and CDR2 sequences are SGHTA and FQGNSA. The CDR3 is 14 amino acids. V was clipped by 5 bases and J by 6 bases; unmatched bases: 3. The CDR3 nucleotides are TGTGCCAGCAGCCGGGACAGGGGGTCTCAGCCCCAGCATTTT. Amino acid sequence: CASSRDRGSQPQHF. The full variable domain, in which reference TRBV7-2 and TRBJ1-5 provide the parts outside the CDR3, is GAGVSQSPSNKVTEKGKDVELRCDPISGHTALYWYRQSLGQGLEFLIYFQGNSAPDKSGLPSDRFSAERTGGSVSTLTIQRTQQEDSAVYLCASSRDRGSQPQHFGDGTRLSIL.

This clone was counted a few times. This chain uses TRBV6-1 with TRBJ1-1; D unclear. Trimming removed 3 bases from V and 6 bases from J, with 11 bases in between. The CDR3 totals 13 residues. In germline, CDR1 is MNHNS, CDR2 SASEGT. Here the CDR3 reads CASSEINMAEAFF. CDR3 coding DNA: TGTGCCAGCAGTGAGATTAACATGGCTGAAGCTTTCTTT.